Reported below is one T cell receptor beta chain. This clonotype was counted ten times or more. It has no known antigen specificity. No base-level quality is on record; no much larger clone is a single base apart. This specimen comes from a study of T cell repertoires in cytomegalovirus infection (dated by TCRdb to between 2019 and 2020). The study in broad terms: Recently identified HLA-C-restricted CMV epitopes, whose presentation resists viral immunomodulation, were targeted by peptide stimulations together with well-studied HLA-B-restricted epitopes. The HLA type of each donor mattered for the analysis, because public TCR beta signatures pointed to carriage of CMV infection along with the matching HLA type. The paper as a whole reports these results and caveats: In the ex vivo response, HLA-C-restricted CMV-specific TCR beta clonotypes were dominant, and in two of eight donors the single most frequent clonotype came from this HLA-C-restricted group. In both this cohort and an independent approximately 350-donor cohort, the cumulative frequency of public TCR beta family members distinguished carriers of CMV infection plus the relevant HLA type.

From the cysteine up to the phenylalanine, the CDR3 has a length of 18 residues. Only the CDR3 region is kept as DNA, spanning 54 bases read in frame from base 1. The germline V and J ends show losses of 4 bases and 0 bases respectively, and no gene match explains 8 bases of the junction. Based on the germline V gene (reference sequence), the CDR1 and CDR2 sequences are SGHNT and YYREEE. Sequencing relied on an Illumina HiSeq 1500. Through fastp at Q25 and MiXCR, TCRdb rebuilt clones from the public reads, retaining in-frame beta chains. Identical CDR3 protein sequences are pooled into one entry, listed with their most common genes and DNA. A total of 360,000 or so distinct CDR3 sequences appear in this sample, roughly 34% of them only once. Roughly 14% of the sample belongs to the ten largest clones. The treatment or condition label for this specimen denotes: in vitro stimulation with specific CMV peptide epitopes to enrich CMV-specific T cells.

The TCR comes from a human donor in good health (CMV status not recorded). Some clones in this sample may be carry-over from other donors' samples. Sequenced here: cultured PBMCs, sampled from culture after CMV antigen stimulation. Here the chain combines TRBV5-4 and TRBJ2-1, with 12 junctional bases fitting TRBD2. The nucleotides read TGTGCCAGCAGCCGAGGGGGGACTAGCGGGCTCTCCTACAATGAGCAGTTCTTC. Translated, this is CASSRGGTSGLSYNEQFF.